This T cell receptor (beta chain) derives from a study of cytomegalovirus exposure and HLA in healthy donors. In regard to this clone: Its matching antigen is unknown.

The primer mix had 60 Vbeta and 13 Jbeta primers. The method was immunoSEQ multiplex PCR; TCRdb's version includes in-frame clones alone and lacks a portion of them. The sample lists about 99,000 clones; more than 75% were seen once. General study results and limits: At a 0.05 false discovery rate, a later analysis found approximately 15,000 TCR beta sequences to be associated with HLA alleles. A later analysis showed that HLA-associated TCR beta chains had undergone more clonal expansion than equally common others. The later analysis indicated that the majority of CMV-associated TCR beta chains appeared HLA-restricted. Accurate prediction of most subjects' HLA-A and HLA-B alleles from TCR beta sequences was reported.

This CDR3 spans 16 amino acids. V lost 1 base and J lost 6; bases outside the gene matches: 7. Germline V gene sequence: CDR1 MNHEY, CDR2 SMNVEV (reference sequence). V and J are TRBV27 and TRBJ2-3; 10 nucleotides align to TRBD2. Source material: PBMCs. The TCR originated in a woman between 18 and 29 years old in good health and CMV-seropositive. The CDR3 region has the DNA TGTGCCAGCAGTTTATTTCTAGCGGGAGAAACGGATACGCAGTATTTT. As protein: CASSLFLAGETDTQYF.